The sequence of this T cell receptor (beta chain) was determined in a study of cytomegalovirus exposure and HLA in healthy donors. The PCR ran on 60 Vbeta and 13 Jbeta primers. Produced via immunoSEQ multiplex PCR; TCRdb's table is partial and in-frame only. This table holds under 150,000 clones, 80% found once. The sequenced material came from PBMCs. The TCR originated in a male donor in good health and CMV-seropositive.

The CDR3: CASSTSSGWDTDTQYF. In DNA, the CDR3 is TGTGCCAGTAGTACGTCTAGCGGGTGGGACACAGATACGCAGTATTTT. The rearrangement uses TRBV19 and TRBJ2-3, with 8 bases that match TRBD2. The length of the CDR3 is 16 residues. Germline trimming cut 4 bases from V and 2 bases from J; bases unmatched to any gene: 8. Germline V gene data show CDR1 as LNHDA and CDR2 as SQIVND (reference sequence).